This record looks at one T cell receptor beta chain sequence and its context. This clonotype was counted only a few times. It has no known antigen specificity. Base qualities are not provided; no much larger clone lies one nucleotide away. The CDR3 runs 15 amino acids, cysteine and phenylalanine included. The sequence is cut down to CDR3 DNA, 45 bases in frame from base 1. Trimming costs V 2 bases and J 4 bases, and their ends lie 12 bases apart. From a lookup of the germline V gene, CDR1 and CDR2 are SGHDN and FVKESK. This sample is part of a study of T cells in Graves' hyperthyroidism and ophthalmopathy (dated by TCRdb to about 2019). As for the study more broadly: Peripheral blood samples were taken at initial diagnosis, before any treatment was given. The paper reports TCR Vbeta CDR3 sequencing of over 120 peripheral blood samples: under 45 ophthalmopathy, 70 to 85 hyperthyroidism and approximately 17 progressor patients. Once sampling was done, hyperthyroidism patients were given methimazole at a starting dose of 30 mg daily, whereas ophthalmopathy patients were given high-dose intravenous methylprednisolone. A discovery cohort of approximately 97 patients, fewer than 50 with Graves' ophthalmopathy and 57 with stable Graves' hyperthyroidism, was used to find distinguishing TCR V-J signatures. Thyroid tissue and blood T-cell repertoires from about six Graves' hyperthyroidism patients were also compared in the study. An independent validation cohort of fewer than 20 hyperthyroidism patients and about 15 patients who later progressed to ophthalmopathy tested prospective prediction of ophthalmopathy. The approximately 97 discovery patients were randomly divided into training and test sets at a 7:3 ratio.

Graves' hyperthyroidism was defined as stable when no progression to ophthalmopathy occurred over 18 months of follow-up. Hyperthyroidism patients were aged 18 to 65 years and newly diagnosed, with disease duration of less than 2 months. Any patient with an uncontrolled infection, another autoimmune disease, pregnancy or lactation was excluded. Diagnoses relied on clinical symptoms, serum thyroxine and TRAb, thyroid ultrasound and orbital computed tomography. PBMCs were isolated from 7.5 to 10 ml of fresh peripheral blood by Ficoll-Paque density gradient centrifugation. Total RNA was extracted using Trizol reagent, and RNA quality was assessed on an Agilent 2100 Bioanalyzer. The full study reports these points: Blood samples also contained most of the expanded thyroid clonotypes (frequency above 0.001), which suggests that blood repertoires may reflect thyroid immune responses. No statistical method was used to fix the sample size in advance, and group allocation was not hidden from the investigators. In validation, progression to ophthalmopathy was predicted by the model with almost 71% sensitivity and under 85% specificity, a median of around 5.9 months before onset. A 13 V-J signature model separated ophthalmopathy from stable hyperthyroidism, with 87.88% sensitivity and roughly 82% specificity in cross-validation and 80%/75% in testing.

The TCR beta CDR3 regions were amplified from RNA transcripts. For the first round of RT-PCR on the TCR CDR3, the HTBI primer set was used together with the Qiagen OneStep RT-PCR kit. Libraries were constructed in a second round of multiplex PCR, after which size selection and purification were carried out. The libraries were sequenced on an Illumina HiSeq2000 using paired-end 100 bp reads. For the original study's pipeline: SOAPnuke was used to process the raw data, removing reads that contained adapters or uncalled bases, had a mean Phred below 15, or lacked an exact match to the constant primer or identifier. COPE v1.2.5 was used to merge high-quality paired reads, and clonotypes were defined as unique nucleotide sequences. MiTCR v1.1 was used to align the clonotypes against IMGT TRBV, TRBD and TRBJ reference segments. The analysis was restricted to V-J combinations with a frequency above 0.0001, which together covered 99% to 99.2% of the repertoires. A TCS score was defined as the ratio between F50 (clonal expansion) and ExV (chaos), using BLOSUM62-based TCRdist between CDR3 peptides within each V-J. Welch's t-statistics and random forest reduced roughly 530 V-J features to 13, which were used in a naive Bayes classifier (R e1071). Through fastp at Q25 and MiXCR, TCRdb rebuilt clones from the public reads, retaining in-frame beta chains. Rows merge per CDR3 protein into single entries with the most common DNA and genes. The V and J calls shown here were made by TCRdb, not taken from the authors' results. Counted in this sample were more than 300,000 distinct CDR3 sequences; over 11% of them appeared once. 8% to 13% of the sample goes to the ten largest clones.

The sequence came from a woman aged 55-69 years with Graves' hyperthyroidism. The sequence links TRBV14 to TRBJ1-3; the D gene assignment is ambiguous. Sample: blood. The CDR3: CASSQFFPSGNTIYF. The bases are TGTGCCAGCAGCCAATTTTTCCCGTCCGGAAACACCATATATTTT. Where the CDR3 stops, the reference TRBV14 and TRBJ1-3 genes take over; the full variable domain is EAGVTQFPSHSVIEKGQTVTLRCDPISGHDNLYWYRRVMGKEIKFLLHFVKESKQDESGMPNNRFLAERTGGTYSTLKVQPAELEDSGVYFCASSQFFPSGNTIYFGEGSWLTVV.